Detailed here is one TCR beta chain. The record originates from a study of OX40 agonist ivuxolimab in advanced cancers. Germline V gene lookup returns CDR1 SEHNR and CDR2 FQNEAQ (reference sequence). The length of the CDR3 is 17 residues. V lost 5 bases and J lost 3, with 20 bases in between. This table comes from immunoSEQ multiplex PCR, and its TCRdb copy is limited to in-frame clones, with some not included. The table records roughly 76,000 clones, 70% to 85% of them present only once. V usage is TRBV7-9 and J usage is TRBJ2-1, with no clear D. Sequencing used CD4+ or CD8+ T cells sorted from blood, obtained in a trial of the OX40 agonist ivuxolimab. The sequence came from an adult with an advanced solid tumor such as melanoma, head and neck, liver or kidney cancer. This CDR3 reads CASSHTRATKVYNEQFF. DNA of the CDR3: TGTGCCAGCAGCCACACCCGGGCCACGAAGGTCTACAATGAGCAGTTCTTC.